This TCR beta chain was obtained from a study of cytotoxic CD8 clonotypes in ibrutinib-treated CLL. The overall study: Response was recorded as partial in 24 patients and complete in 2; at median around 68 months, around 15 remained remitted and approximately 12 had progressed.

Study findings and constraints: Rising at ibrutinib response, clonality subsequently fell back toward baseline at progression.

Only in-frame clones appear in the TCRdb table, and some are missing; sequencing was by immunoSEQ multiplex PCR. The table has some 130,000 clones, 91% seen once. Looked up from germline, CDR1 is LNHDA and CDR2 is SQIVND (reference sequence). The CDR3 length is 14 residues. The V end lost 4 bases, the J end lost 1 base, and 10 bases lay between the germline ends. For this clone: Its antigen is unknown.

This sequence was found in a human donor with chronic lymphocytic leukemia. Sequencing used PBMCs, obtained after 12 months of ibrutinib treatment. The chain employs TRBV19 and TRBJ1-1; D is possibly TRBD1 (5 bases). CDR3 amino acids: CASSTRAGNTEAFF. The DNA of the CDR3 is TGTGCCAGTAGTACCAGGGCAGGGAACACTGAAGCTTTCTTT.